These 23 T cell receptor beta chains originate from one sample sequenced in a study of spatial heterogeneity in lung cancer. Broader study findings: How many expanded intratumoral alpha and beta TCRs were present tracked the tumor mutation count, which was a count of nonsynonymous mutations.

Time point meaning: sample taken at primary tumor resection. Their target antigens are unknown. TCRdb passed the 5' RACE reads through MiXCR, listing each CDR3 protein once. The data contain roughly 5,000 distinct CDR3 sequences, approximately 6.5% of them singletons. The source was lung tumor tissue, collected at surgery. Receptors were obtained from a female donor with early-stage non-small cell lung cancer.

This clonotype is classed as medium-sized. The library was designed around alpha chains, so this beta chain is a stray read whose abundance carries little weight. The gene calls are TRBV9 and TRBJ2-2; D is perhaps TRBD1 (6 bases). The V and J ends lost 3 bases and 4 bases respectively, with 13 bases between them. CDR3 size: 15 residues. Per germline, CDR1 SGDLS and CDR2 YYNGEE. Here the CDR3 reads CASSEGQVLTGELFF. CDR3 nucleotides: TGTGCCAGCAGCGAGGGACAAGTCCTCACCGGGGAGCTGTTTTTT. Looking up the rest from reference TRBV9 and TRBJ2-2 gives the full variable domain: DSGVTQTPKHLITATGQRVTLRCSPRSGDLSVYWYQQSLDQGLQFLIQYYNGEERAKGNILERFSAQQFPDLHSELNLSSLELGDSALYFCASSEGQVLTGELFFGEGSRLTVL.

This clonotype was observed many times. Because the library targeted alpha chains, this beta chain is an off-target read whose size means little. V gene TRBV2 combines with J gene TRBJ1-3; possible D gene TRBD1, 5 bases. This CDR3 comprises 17 residues. Trimming took 0 bases from V and 3 from J, leaving 15 bases between them. Germline V gene data show CDR1 as SNHLY and CDR2 as FYNNEI. The CDR3 bases are TGTGCCAGCAGTGAAGCCTCTAGTGGCAGGGATGGAAACACCATATATTTT. Its protein product is CASSEASSGRDGNTIYF. Full variable domain (outside the CDR3, taken from reference TRBV2 and TRBJ1-3): EPEVTQTPSHQVTQMGQEVILRCVPISNHLYFYWYRQILGQKVEFLVSFYNNEISEKSEIFDDQFSVERPDGSNFTLKIRSTKLEDSAMYFCASSEASSGRDGNTIYFGEGSWLTVV.

The sample holds many counts of this clonotype. This beta chain is a stray sequence in a library constructed for alpha chains; its clone size is not meaningful. The chain has TRBV7-2 and TRBJ1-2; 7 bases map to TRBD1. This CDR3 has 17 residues. Germline assignment: CDR1 SGHTA and CDR2 FQGNSA. Losses at the gene ends were 2 bases for V and 8 bases for J; bases not matched to a gene: 17. The CDR3 region is CASSLSQLQGPGRGYTF. The CDR3 DNA reads TGTGCCAGCAGCTTAAGCCAACTACAGGGGCCTGGTAGAGGCTACACCTTC.

In this sample, this clonotype turned up many times. This beta chain turned up in a library designed for alpha chains; as an off-target read, its abundance says little. This chain joins TRBV3-1 and TRBJ1-5; D remains ambiguous. The CDR3 contains 16 residues. The ends were cut back, 0 bases at V and 0 bases at J, with 9 bases in the middle. Germline loops: CDR1 LGHDT, CDR2 YNNKEL (reference sequence). The CDR3 coding sequence is TGTGCCAGCAGCCAAGACGGAGGGAATAGCAATCAGCCCCAGCATTTT. Residues: CASSQDGGNSNQPQHF.

This clonotype was counted many times. This beta chain turned up in a library designed for alpha chains; as an off-target read, its abundance says little. The chain has TRBV28 and TRBJ2-5; D is perhaps TRBD2 (5 bases). This CDR3 comprises 16 residues. The ends were cut back, 1 base at V and 2 bases at J, with 14 bases in the middle. Germline lookup yields CDR1 MDHEN and CDR2 SYDVKM. CDR3 loop: CASSLSPRGWQETQYF. DNA of the CDR3: TGTGCCAGCAGTTTATCCCCCCGGGGTTGGCAAGAGACCCAGTACTTC.

This clonotype has ten or more counts. This beta chain is an off-target read within a library intended for alpha chains, so its frequency means little. The chain recombines TRBV9 with TRBJ1-6; D remains ambiguous. V was pared by 3 bases and J by 6 bases, with 16 bases between. The CDR3 covers 16 residues. Germline loops: CDR1 SGDLS, CDR2 YYNGEE. The CDR3 DNA reads TGTGCCAGCAGCGATCATAGACCCTCCGGTAATTCACCCCTCCACTTT. Translated: CASSDHRPSGNSPLHF. The full variable domain, completed using reference TRBV9 and TRBJ1-6, is DSGVTQTPKHLITATGQRVTLRCSPRSGDLSVYWYQQSLDQGLQFLIQYYNGEERAKGNILERFSAQQFPDLHSELNLSSLELGDSALYFCASSDHRPSGNSPLHFGNGTRLTVT.

Within the sample, this clonotype is medium-sized. Because this beta chain is a stray read in a library intended to capture alpha chains, its abundance should not be given much weight. The gene calls are TRBV11-1 and TRBJ1-6, with D possibly matching TRBD1 (6 bases). The CDR3 is 15 residues long. Germline CDR1 and CDR2: SGHAT and FQDESV (reference sequence). Trimming stripped 3 bases from V and 3 bases from J, with 9 bases between. The CDR3 DNA sequence: TGTGCCAGCAGCTTCGGGACAAACTATAATTCACCCCTCCACTTT. This encodes CASSFGTNYNSPLHF.

This clonotype was observed a few times. A library made for alpha chains picked up this beta chain off target, so its size means little. This chain links TRBV19 with TRBJ2-1; TRBD2 is a possible D gene (7 bases). CDR1 LNHDA and CDR2 SQIVND come from the germline V gene (reference sequence). V lost 7 bases to trimming and J lost 1 base, with 23 bases between them. This CDR3 contains 18 residues. The chain's CDR3 is CASTPGWGGGSSYNEQFF. CDR3 sequence (DNA): TGTGCCAGTACCCCCGGATGGGGGGGCGGATCTTCCTACAATGAGCAGTTCTTC.

This clonotype showed up many times. This beta chain came through as a stray read in a library set up for alpha chains, and its size says little. V and J are TRBV7-2 and TRBJ2-3; D gene unclear. V lost 1 base to trimming and J lost 2 bases, with 10 bases between them. CDR3 length: 15 amino acids. Germline-derived CDR1 and CDR2 are SGHTA and FQGNSA. CDR3 loop: CASSLVGIYTDTQYF. DNA for the CDR3: TGTGCCAGCAGCTTAGTGGGCATTTACACAGATACGCAGTATTTT.

There are many counts of this clonotype. This beta chain turned up in a library designed for alpha chains; as an off-target read, its abundance says little. The chain has TRBV7-9 and TRBJ1-5; D unclear. Trimming took off 7 bases at V and 7 bases at J, with 20 bases between the two ends. Germline assignment: CDR1 SEHNR and CDR2 FQNEAQ (reference sequence). The CDR3 runs to 15 residues. CDR3 region: CASTSGLDVGQPQHF. The CDR3 DNA reads as TGTGCCAGCACCTCTGGGTTGGACGTAGGACAGCCCCAGCATTTT.

This clonotype is deemed large. This beta chain slipped into a library made for alpha chains as a stray read, so its size is not meaningful. This chain links TRBV28 with TRBJ2-1; no reliable D call. CDR1 MDHEN and CDR2 SYDVKM come from the germline V gene. V dropped 4 bases and J dropped 4 bases, with 5 bases sitting between them. The CDR3 is 12 amino acids. The chain's CDR3 is CASSYGYNEQFF. CDR3 coding DNA: TGTGCCAGCAGTTACGGTTACAATGAGCAGTTCTTC.

By share of the sample, this clonotype is hyperexpanded (1% or more). This beta chain is off target for a library built for alpha chains, so its abundance means little. V usage is TRBV28 and J usage is TRBJ2-2; no firm D call. The V and J ends lost 1 base and 5 bases respectively, with 11 bases between them. The CDR3 totals 15 residues. Germline V gives CDR1 MDHEN, CDR2 SYDVKM. The CDR3, as DNA: TGTGCCAGCAGTTTATCTCTGGGAAGGACCGGGGAGCTGTTTTTT. Amino acid sequence: CASSLSLGRTGELFF.

Many counts were recorded for this clonotype. Found in a library prepared for alpha chains, this beta chain is an off-target read, and its abundance has little meaning. This rearrangement joins TRBV5-1 to TRBJ1-2, with D uncertain. CDR3 length: 14 amino acids. V was clipped by 0 bases and J by 3 bases, with 9 bases between them. In germline, CDR1 is SGHRS, CDR2 YFSETQ. The chain's CDR3 is CASSLESADYGYTF. As DNA, the CDR3 is TGCGCCAGCAGCTTGGAATCGGCTGACTATGGCTACACCTTC. The whole variable domain, remainder taken from reference TRBV5-1 and TRBJ1-2, is KAGVTQTPRYLIKTRGQQVTLSCSPISGHRSVSWYQQTPGQGLQFLFEYFSETQRNKGNFPGRFSGRQFSNSRSEMNVSTLELGDSALYLCASSLESADYGYTFGSGTRLTVV.

This clonotype has ten or more counts. This beta chain appears as a stray read in a library generated for alpha chains; its size is not informative. J is TRBJ2-3 and V is TRBV7-3; a possible D gene is TRBD2 (5 bases). Between the trimmed V and J ends, which lost 3 bases and 6 bases, there was a span of 16 bases. Germline V gene lookup returns CDR1 SGHTA and CDR2 FQGTGA. This CDR3 region has 15 residues. CDR3 residues: CASSFDSGSGDTQYF. Here the CDR3 DNA reads TGTGCCAGCAGCTTTGACTCCGGGTCGGGGGATACGCAGTATTTT.

This clonotype was counted many times. For a library built for alpha chains, this beta chain is a stray read; little rests on its size. The CDR3 DNA is TGCAGTGCCCCGATAAATACCGAAGCTTTCTTT. It is translated as CSAPINTEAFF. The chain couples TRBV20-1 to TRBJ1-1; D gene uncertain. V lost 6 bases and J 8 bases, leaving 13 bases between the germline ends. CDR3 length: 11 amino acids. Germline assignment: CDR1 DFQATT and CDR2 SNEGSKA (reference sequence).

Of note for this clonotype: A library prepared for alpha chains yielded this beta chain as an off-target read; its size is of little meaning. V is TRBV6-6 and J is TRBJ2-5, with D possibly being TRBD1 (6 bases). Germline CDR1 and CDR2: MNHNY and SVGAGI (reference sequence). Between the trimmed V and J ends, which lost 4 bases and 2 bases, there was a span of 11 bases. This CDR3 contains 14 residues. The CDR3 loop is CASSFRDTQETQYF. In DNA, the CDR3 is TGTGCCAGCAGTTTCCGGGACACTCAAGAGACCCAGTACTTC.

By share, this clonotype ranks as medium-sized. A library prepared for alpha chains yielded this beta chain as an off-target read; its size is of little meaning. The V call is TRBV2, the J call TRBJ2-5; 9 nucleotides agree with TRBD2. The germline CDR1 and CDR2 sequences are SNHLY and FYNNEI. The V and J ends lost 4 bases and 3 bases, in that order; junction bases with no gene match: 6. This CDR3 comprises 15 residues. CDR3 nucleotide sequence: TGTGCCAGCAGTGGTTGGACTAGCGCTGAAGAGACCCAGTACTTC. Translating gives CASSGWTSAEETQYF.

This clonotype was seen once. For a library built for alpha chains, this beta chain is a stray read; little rests on its size. The J gene is TRBJ1-5, the V gene TRBV20-1; 7 nucleotides agree with TRBD1. The V and J ends lost 5 bases and 9 bases, in that order; junction bases with no gene match: 10. Germline CDR1 and CDR2: DFQATT and SNEGSKA (reference sequence). The CDR3 extends over 13 amino acids. The CDR3 sequence: CSAWTGHPRPQHF. The CDR3 DNA reads as TGCAGTGCTTGGACAGGACACCCACGGCCCCAGCATTTT.

This clonotype was detected many times. This beta chain is a stray sequence in a library constructed for alpha chains; its clone size is not meaningful. This chain connects TRBV20-1 to TRBJ1-5; D uncertain. Between the trimmed V and J ends, which lost 8 bases and 7 bases, there was a span of 15 bases. Germline V lookup: CDR1 DFQATT, CDR2 SNEGSKA (reference sequence). The CDR3 runs to 12 residues. The CDR3 spells CSSDKVGQPQHF. The CDR3 nucleotides are TGCAGTTCCGACAAAGTGGGACAGCCCCAGCATTTT.

This clonotype was recorded many times. In a library made to pick up alpha chains, this beta chain is a stray read with a size that means little. V gene TRBV20-1 combines with J gene TRBJ2-5; 8 bases map to TRBD2. CDR1 is DFQATT, CDR2 SNEGSKA, per germline (reference sequence). The trim removed 2 bases at V and 1 base at J, leaving 3 bases unmatched. The CDR3 contains 14 residues. The chain's CDR3 is CSARPGGVQETQYF. CDR3 nucleotide sequence: TGCAGTGCTAGACCCGGGGGGGTCCAAGAGACCCAGTACTTC.

This clonotype was detected a few times. As an off-target read in a library built for alpha chains, this beta chain has a frequency of little significance. The chain recombines TRBV4-2 with TRBJ2-3, with 7 bases lining up with TRBD2. The CDR3 contains 15 residues. Germline CDR1 is LGHNA and CDR2 is YNFKEQ. V lost 4 bases, J lost 0 bases, and 4 bases stayed unmatched. CDR3 DNA sequence: TGTGCCAGCAGCCCAGAGCGGGATAGCACAGATACGCAGTATTTT. It translates to CASSPERDSTDTQYF.

Concerning this clonotype itself: A library made for alpha chains picked up this beta chain off target, so its size means little. The V call is TRBV7-6, the J call TRBJ2-1, with TRBD1 matching over 10 bases. Germline loops: CDR1 SGHVS, CDR2 FNYEAQ. The CDR3 sequence is 15 residues long. The V gene end was trimmed by 5 bases and the J gene end by 9 bases; junction bases not matched to a gene: 10. The CDR3 nucleotides read TGTGCCAGCAGCGCTAGGGACAGGGGAGGGGGTGAGCAGTTCTTC. This encodes CASSARDRGGGEQFF.

This clonotype has a count of ten or more. Since the library was made to target alpha chains, this beta chain is a stray read and its abundance is not meaningful. The V and J genes are TRBV10-2 and TRBJ1-5; D is perhaps TRBD1 (6 bases). Trimming pared 6 bases from V and 5 bases from J, leaving 14 bases between. From germline, CDR1 is WSHSY and CDR2 SAAADI. This CDR3 spans 14 amino acids. Here the CDR3 DNA reads TGCGCCAGCAGCCGACAGGCTGAAGATCAGCCCCAGCATTTT. Its protein is CASSRQAEDQPQHF.